This TCR beta chain comes out of a study of cytotoxic CD8 clonotypes in ibrutinib-treated CLL. Produced via immunoSEQ multiplex PCR; TCRdb's table is partial and in-frame only. The table records 20,000 to 25,000 clones, over 55% of them present only once. The germline V gene has CDR1 SGHTA and CDR2 FQGNSA. This CDR3 comprises 12 residues. Trimming took off 4 bases at V and 6 bases at J, with 10 bases between the two ends. This receptor was identified in a human donor with chronic lymphocytic leukemia. The chain links TRBV7-2 to TRBJ2-7, with D tentatively TRBD2 (5 bases). Source: PBMCs, taken after 12 months of ibrutinib treatment. CDR3 sequence (DNA): TGTGCCAGCAGCTCCGGCGGGCTCGAGCAGTACTTC. Protein sequence: CASSSGGLEQYF. The full variable domain, with the rest looked up from reference TRBV7-2 and TRBJ2-7, is GAGVSQSPSNKVTEKGKDVELRCDPISGHTALYWYRQSLGQGLEFLIYFQGNSAPDKSGLPSDRFSAERTGGSVSTLTIQRTQQEDSAVYLCASSSGGLEQYFGPGTRLTVT.